The 25 T cell receptor beta chains listed next were all sequenced from one sample in a study of blood T cell repertoires in COVID-19. Clones were read by immunoSEQ multiplex PCR, and TCRdb kept only the in-frame ones, dropping some. The repertoire holds more than 200,000 clones, with 75% to 85% as singletons. The sequenced sample was peripheral blood. The receptors derive from a woman in her 40s who had recovered from COVID-19.

This clone was recorded once. The chain has TRBV18 and TRBJ1-2; 7 nucleotides agree with TRBD1. V lost 3 bases, J lost 3 bases, and 10 bases stayed unmatched. In germline, CDR1 is KGHSH, CDR2 LQKENI. The CDR3 has 16 residues. This chain's CDR3 is CASSPYSTGFDYGYTF. In nucleotides, the CDR3 is TGTGCCAGCTCACCGTATTCGACAGGGTTCGACTATGGCTACACCTTC.

This rearrangement joins TRBV19 to TRBJ1-1, with 7 bases lining up with TRBD1. This CDR3 is 16 amino acids long. Germline CDR1 reads LNHDA; CDR2 reads SQIVND (reference sequence). The trim removed 6 bases at V and 1 base at J, leaving 11 bases unmatched. In DNA, the CDR3 is TGTGCCAGTAGGTTTGGAGGGGGCACTGGGAACACTGAAGCTTTCTTT. Translation gives CASRFGGGTGNTEAFF.

The chain uses TRBV2 and TRBJ2-3, with 8 positions matching TRBD2. The germline V gene encodes CDR1 SNHLY and CDR2 FYNNEI. The CDR3 has 16 residues. Trimming cost V 1 base and J 4 bases; bases outside gene matches: 7. CDR3 sequence reads: CASSEVGTRPPDTQYF. In DNA, the CDR3 is TGTGCCAGCAGTGAAGTCGGGACTAGGCCGCCAGATACGCAGTATTTT.

This clone occurred once. The V and J genes are TRBV5-1 and TRBJ1-5, with 8 bases lining up with TRBD1. The germline V gene encodes CDR1 SGHRS and CDR2 YFSETQ. Germline trimming cut 2 bases from V and 8 bases from J; bases unmatched to any gene: 6. This CDR3 contains 14 residues. The CDR3: CASSFGQGSEPQHF. Written as DNA, the CDR3 is TGCGCCAGCAGCTTCGGACAGGGAAGTGAGCCCCAGCATTTT.

This clone was seen only once. The V and J genes are TRBV7-2 and TRBJ2-5; D gene ambiguous. Germline V gene lookup returns CDR1 SGHTA and CDR2 FQGNSA. V was trimmed by 1 base and J by 6 bases, leaving 15 bases between them. This CDR3 region has 15 residues. This CDR3 is CASSLGVSTAQTQYF. CDR3 nucleotides: TGTGCCAGCAGCTTAGGAGTCTCCACAGCCCAGACCCAGTACTTC.

The V call is TRBV2, the J call TRBJ1-1; a weak D match, TRBD1 (5 bases). Germline CDR1 is SNHLY and CDR2 is FYNNEI. V gave up 4 bases and J gave up 1 base, with 7 bases separating them. The length of the CDR3 is 13 residues. The CDR3 protein is CASSGDWNTEAFF. The CDR3 nucleotides are TGTGCCAGCAGTGGGGACTGGAACACTGAAGCTTTCTTT.

This rearrangement joins TRBV5-1 to TRBJ2-3; the D gene is possibly TRBD2 (5 bases). This CDR3 spans 15 amino acids. Trimming left V 0 bases short and J 0 bases short, with 8 bases between. In germline, CDR1 is SGHRS, CDR2 YFSETQ. The CDR3 loop reads CASSLAGSSTDTQYF. The CDR3 region has the DNA TGCGCCAGCAGCTTGGCGGGGAGCAGCACAGATACGCAGTATTTT.

The chain has TRBV9 and TRBJ2-1, with 8 bases lining up with TRBD1. The CDR3 is 15 amino acids. Germline loops: CDR1 SGDLS, CDR2 YYNGEE. The V segment lost 0 bases and the J segment 7 bases; nucleotides outside the gene matches: 6. Written as DNA, the CDR3 is TGTGCCAGCAGCGTAGGATTAGACAGGGGTAATGAGCAGTTCTTC. It codes for CASSVGLDRGNEQFF.

The chain is built from TRBV27 and TRBJ2-3, with 12 bases matching TRBD2. The junction had 18 bases not matched to a gene; V was cut back by 7 bases and J by 1 base. CDR3 length: 20 residues. Per the germline V gene, CDR1 is MNHEY and CDR2 is SMNVEV (reference sequence). CDR3 DNA: TGTGCCAGCACCCCCTCCCCCCTAGCGGGGGGGCGATACCGCACAGATACGCAGTATTTT. Amino acid sequence: CASTPSPLAGGRYRTDTQYF.

The chain uses TRBV7-6 and TRBJ2-5; possible D gene TRBD2, 6 bases. Germline assignment: CDR1 SGHVS and CDR2 FNYEAQ. With 1 base removed from V and 5 bases from J, the gap between germline ends came to 14 bases. The CDR3 has 15 residues. CDR3 protein: CASSLEPTRRETQYF. The CDR3, as DNA: TGTGCCAGCAGCTTAGAACCGACTAGACGGGAGACCCAGTACTTC. The variable domain in full, completed from reference TRBV7-6 and TRBJ2-5, reads GAGVSQSPRYKVTKRGQDVALRCDPISGHVSLYWYRQALGQGPEFLTYFNYEAQQDKSGLPNDRFSAERPEGSISTLTIQRTEQRDSAMYRCASSLEPTRRETQYFGPGTRLLVL.

V gene TRBV27 combines with J gene TRBJ1-2; the match to TRBD1 covers 9 bases. Germline trimming cut 4 bases from V and 8 bases from J; bases unmatched to any gene: 8. The CDR3 runs 14 residues. Per germline, CDR1 MNHEY and CDR2 SMNVEV (reference sequence). The CDR3 is CASSSYRGHRGYTF. The CDR3 coding sequence is TGTGCCAGCAGTTCATACAGGGGGCACCGGGGCTACACCTTC.

The chain's CDR3 is CASSQLSQGTQYF. CDR3 nucleotide sequence: TGTGCCAGCAGCCAATTATCCCAGGGGACCCAGTACTTC. The gene calls are TRBV14 and TRBJ2-5, with D possibly TRBD1 on 5 matching bases. Germline V lookup: CDR1 SGHDN, CDR2 FVKESK. This CDR3 contains 13 residues. V shed 2 bases and J shed 7 bases, with 11 bases lying between them.

The V call is TRBV3-1 (or the pseudogene TRBV3-2), the J call TRBJ1-1; 8 bases fit TRBD1. With 5 bases clipped from V and 5 bases from J, the junction kept 4 bases outside the gene matches. This CDR3 is built from 13 residues. CDR1 and CDR2 from the germline V gene are LGHDT and YNNKEL (reference sequence). The CDR3: CASSLTGVTEAFF. CDR3 nucleotides: TGTGCCAGCAGCTTGACAGGGGTTACTGAAGCTTTCTTT.

The chain carries TRBV2 and TRBJ1-3; no firm D call. CDR1 and CDR2 from the germline V gene are SNHLY and FYNNEI. Deletions cut 2 bases from V and 3 bases from J, with 5 bases between. CDR3 length: 13 residues. The CDR3 reads CASSEHGGNTIYF. The DNA for the CDR3 is TGTGCCAGCAGTGAACACGGTGGAAACACCATATATTTT.

The V call is TRBV13, the J call TRBJ1-2; D is perhaps TRBD1 (6 bases). Germline values: CDR1 PRHDT, CDR2 FYEKMQ (reference sequence). The CDR3 is 13 amino acids. Trimming took off 1 base at V and 7 bases at J, with 10 bases between the two ends. The CDR3 DNA reads TGTGCCAGCAGCTTAGAATACAGGGCTGGCTACACCTTC. Its translation: CASSLEYRAGYTF.

This sequence joins TRBV9 and TRBJ1-4, with D possibly TRBD1 on 5 matching bases. The V gene lost 4 bases and the J gene lost 4 bases, with 23 bases spanning the gap. Germline V gene data show CDR1 as SGDLS and CDR2 as YYNGEE. CDR3 size: 18 residues. The CDR3 DNA sequence: TGTGCCAGCAGCCCCCTCGATACACAGGAACCTGGTAATGAAAAACTGTTTTTT. Translation: CASSPLDTQEPGNEKLFF. The entire variable domain, with the rest obtained from reference TRBV9 and TRBJ1-4, is as follows: DSGVTQTPKHLITATGQRVTLRCSPRSGDLSVYWYQQSLDQGLQFLIQYYNGEERAKGNILERFSAQQFPDLHSELNLSSLELGDSALYFCASSPLDTQEPGNEKLFFGSGTQLSVL.

This clone was seen just once. The chain joins TRBV18 to TRBJ1-5; D perhaps matches TRBD1 (5 bases). Germline CDR1 is KGHSH and CDR2 is LQKENI. The V and J ends lost 3 bases and 0 bases respectively, with 9 bases between them. The CDR3 covers 15 residues. CDR3 sequence: CASSPKGNSNQPQHF. The DNA of the CDR3 is TGTGCCAGCTCACCCAAGGGGAATAGCAATCAGCCCCAGCATTTT.

This clone came up once. This chain joins TRBV2 and TRBJ2-2; 7 bases match TRBD1. The CDR3 runs to 14 residues. V lost 7 bases to trimming and J lost 6 bases; unmatched junction nucleotides: 8. Per the germline V gene, CDR1 is SNHLY and CDR2 is FYNNEI. CDR3 DNA sequence: TGTGCCAGCATTCGACAGGGTGGGGCCGGGGAGCTGTTTTTT. Residues: CASIRQGGAGELFF. Together with reference TRBV2 and TRBJ2-2, the CDR3 gives the full variable domain: EPEVTQTPSHQVTQMGQEVILRCVPISNHLYFYWYRQILGQKVEFLVSFYNNEISEKSEIFDDQFSVERPDGSNFTLKIRSTKLEDSAMYFCASIRQGGAGELFFGEGSRLTVL.

The V and J genes are TRBV4-3 and TRBJ2-1; D uncertain. The CDR3 covers 13 residues. Germline-derived CDR1 and CDR2 are LGHNA and YSLEER. The V end lost 0 bases, the J end lost 4 bases, and 4 bases lay between the germline ends. The chain's CDR3 is CASSQDQYNEQFF. As DNA, the CDR3 is TGCGCCAGCAGCCAAGACCAGTACAATGAGCAGTTCTTC.

Note on this clone: Within the sample, other DNA sequences also encode this same CDR3. The rearrangement links TRBV6-5 to TRBJ1-2; TRBD1 is a possible D gene (5 bases). There are 14 residues in the CDR3. Trimming stripped 2 bases from V and 2 bases from J, with 9 bases between. The germline V gene encodes CDR1 MNHEY and CDR2 SVGAGI. In DNA form, the CDR3 reads TGTGCCAGCAGTTACCTCGGGGGGAACTATGGCTACACCTTC. This sequence encodes CASSYLGGNYGYTF.

V is TRBV5-6 and J is TRBJ1-5; D gene unclear. Per the germline V gene, CDR1 is SGHDT and CDR2 is YYEEEE. The V and J ends lost 2 bases and 3 bases respectively, with 12 bases between them. CDR3 length: 15 residues. DNA for the CDR3: TGTGCCAGCAGCTTCCCCGGGTCCTTCAATCAGCCCCAGCATTTT. Its protein is CASSFPGSFNQPQHF.

The chain couples TRBV9 to TRBJ2-3, with TRBD2 identical over 11 bases. V gave up 0 bases and J gave up 2 bases; unmatched junction bases: 17. Germline CDR1 and CDR2: SGDLS and YYNGEE. This CDR3 contains 21 residues. Here the CDR3 reads CASSVVALAGGAATSTDTQYF. The CDR3 DNA is TGTGCCAGCAGCGTAGTGGCTTTAGCGGGGGGGGCGGCTACCTCCACAGATACGCAGTATTTT.

A single count supports this clone. This rearrangement joins TRBV28 to TRBJ2-7, with TRBD2 as a possible D gene (6 bases). The CDR3 totals 15 residues. Germline V gene data show CDR1 as MDHEN and CDR2 as SYDVKM. Trimming left V 4 bases short and J 0 bases short, with 13 bases between. The CDR3 spells CASSYQPGVSYEQYF. CDR3 bases: TGTGCCAGCAGTTACCAACCGGGGGTCTCCTACGAGCAGTACTTC. The full variable domain, with the rest looked up from reference TRBV28 and TRBJ2-7, is DVKVTQSSRYLVKRTGEKVFLECVQDMDHENMFWYRQDPGLGLRLIYFSYDVKMKEKGDIPEGYSVSREKKERFSLILESASTNQTSMYLCASSYQPGVSYEQYFGPGTRLTVT.

The chain links TRBV7-2 to TRBJ1-1, with 7 positions matching TRBD1. CDR1 is SGHTA and CDR2 is FQGNSA in the germline V gene. This CDR3 has 14 residues. The junction had 4 bases not matched to a gene; V was cut back by 1 base and J by 5 bases. The CDR3 here is CASSLEQGSTEAFF. CDR3 in DNA: TGTGCCAGCAGCTTAGAACAGGGGTCGACTGAAGCTTTCTTT.

The chain has TRBV2 and TRBJ1-2, with 8 positions matching TRBD1. Germline CDR1 and CDR2: SNHLY and FYNNEI. The CDR3 consists of 14 residues. The junction had 7 bases not matched to a gene; V was cut back by 7 bases and J by 3 bases. CDR3: CASNPQGEDYGYTF. The CDR3, as DNA: TGTGCCAGCAATCCACAGGGGGAGGACTATGGCTACACCTTC.